The clone carrying this T cell receptor (beta chain) was observed at least ten times. The antigen is unknown. The study's findings and limits: The TCR gene usage of tumor memory CD4+ T cells clustered together with blood and lymph node memory CD4+ cells and with lymph node naive CD4+ cells.

TCRdb re-called the 5' RACE reads through MiXCR, storing one row per CDR3 protein. The sample comprises about 42,000 distinct CDR3 sequences, approximately 30% of which are singletons, and approximately 4% rests with the top ten. The source is a female donor with breast cancer. The specimen was tumor-infiltrating memory CD4+ T cells sorted from the breast tumor. Subset of the sample: memory CD4+ T cells, CD4+CD45RO+CD25-.

CDR3 DNA sequence: TGTGCCAGCAGCTTACCGGGGACGGGGCCGAATCAGCCCCAGCATTTT. It is translated as CASSLPGTGPNQPQHF. The genes are TRBV7-8 and TRBJ1-5; a weak D match, TRBD1 (5 bases). V was shortened by 2 bases and J by 4 bases, with 15 bases between the two germline ends. The CDR3 is made up of 16 amino acids. Germline lookup yields CDR1 SGHVS and CDR2 FQNEAQ.